Below are 19 T cell receptor beta chains sequenced from a single sample in a study of CD4 T cell repertoires in COVID-19. The table came from immunoSEQ multiplex PCR; TCRdb's copy has only in-frame clones and leaves some out. The sample has 65,000 to 95,000 clones; 83% are singletons. The specimen was CD4+ T cells from peripheral blood, collected after recovery from COVID-19. These receptors originate from a human donor who had COVID-19.

This chain joins TRBV3-1 (or the pseudogene TRBV3-2) and TRBJ2-7, with D hard to call. The CDR3 is made up of 12 amino acids. Germline V CDR1 and CDR2: LGHDT, YNNKEL (reference sequence). The V end was cut by 1 base, the J end by 1 base, with 2 bases between. The CDR3 loop reads CASSQVSYEQYF. CDR3 sequence (DNA): TGTGCCAGCAGCCAAGTGTCCTACGAGCAGTACTTC.

The count of this clone is one. The V and J genes are TRBV19 and TRBJ1-4, with D unclear. Germline V gene lookup returns CDR1 LNHDA and CDR2 SQIVND (reference sequence). This CDR3 is built from 14 residues. V lost 7 bases, J lost 0 bases, and 9 bases lay in between. CDR3 sequence: CASKESSTNEKLFF. The CDR3 nucleotides are TGTGCCAGTAAGGAGAGTTCAACTAATGAAAAACTGTTTTTT.

This chain links TRBV5-5 with TRBJ2-3, with 8 bases that match TRBD2. The V gene's germline CDR1 is SGHKS and CDR2 YYEKEE (reference sequence). The CDR3 runs 17 residues. The ends lost 1 base at V and 6 bases at J; junction bases unmatched: 13. CDR3 in DNA: TGTGCCAGCAGCTTGTATAGGGGACTGAGCGGGAGCGATACGCAGTATTTT. Residues: CASSLYRGLSGSDTQYF.

V usage is TRBV2 and J usage is TRBJ2-1; D ambiguous. The CDR3 is 13 amino acids. V was pared by 4 bases and J by 5 bases, with 9 bases between. Germline CDR1 is SNHLY and CDR2 is FYNNEI. The CDR3 DNA follows: TGTGCCAGCAGTGTCCGCGTGGACAATGAGCAGTTCTTC. It yields the protein CASSVRVDNEQFF.

The chain carries TRBV7-2 and TRBJ2-5, with 9 bases that match TRBD2. The germline V gene encodes CDR1 SGHTA and CDR2 FQGNSA. The CDR3 length is 14 residues. J was trimmed by 4 bases and V by 3 bases; bases with no gene match: 3. The CDR3 DNA sequence: TGTGCCAGCAGCTTCGCGGGGGGGGGAGAGACCCAGTACTTC. This gives the protein CASSFAGGGETQYF. The full variable domain, with the rest looked up from reference TRBV7-2 and TRBJ2-5, is GAGVSQSPSNKVTEKGKDVELRCDPISGHTALYWYRQSLGQGLEFLIYFQGNSAPDKSGLPSDRFSAERTGGSVSTLTIQRTQQEDSAVYLCASSFAGGGETQYFGPGTRLLVL.

This chain uses TRBV9 with TRBJ2-2, with D maybe TRBD1 (6 bases). Trimming took 4 bases from V and 6 from J, leaving 22 bases between them. CDR1 and CDR2 (germline): SGDLS, YYNGEE. The CDR3 loop spans 17 amino acids. CDR3 residues: CASSKAQGSFVAGELFF. In DNA, the CDR3 is TGTGCCAGCAGCAAAGCACAGGGAAGTTTTGTTGCCGGGGAGCTGTTTTTT.

The V gene is TRBV21-1, the J gene TRBJ1-4; no check of the table's D call, TRBD1, against the DNA was made. TRBV21-1 is tagged as a pseudogene. CDR3 length equals 18 residues. The CDR3 bases are TGTGCCAGCAGCAAAGCCCTCTCTCGAAAGGGGTTGAATGAAAAACTGTTTTTT. It specifies CASSKALSRKGLNEKLFF.

The gene calls are TRBV10-3 and TRBJ2-7; D is unclear. The CDR3 has 13 residues. Between the trimmed V and J ends, which lost 2 bases and 4 bases, there was a span of 9 bases. Germline CDR1 reads ENHRY; CDR2 reads SYGVKD. The CDR3 DNA follows: TGTGCCATCAGTGAGGGGGTCAAGTACGAGCAGTACTTC. As protein: CAISEGVKYEQYF.

The chain joins TRBV6-5 to TRBJ2-1; no clear D gene. Germline CDR1 MNHEY, CDR2 SVGAGI. The V end lost 2 bases, the J end lost 7 bases, and 3 bases lay between the germline ends. CDR3 length: 11 amino acids. In nucleotides, the CDR3 is TGTGCCAGCAGTTACCTGAATGAGCAGTTCTTC. It yields the protein CASSYLNEQFF.

The chain couples TRBV2 to TRBJ2-3, with TRBD2 matching over 12 bases. Germline CDR1 reads SNHLY; CDR2 reads FYNNEI. Losses at the gene ends were 5 bases for V and 2 bases for J; bases not matched to a gene: 5. The CDR3 length is 16 residues. CDR3 residues: CASSPRTSGDTDTQYF. The CDR3 DNA reads as TGTGCCAGCAGTCCCCGGACTAGCGGGGACACAGATACGCAGTATTTT.

The rearrangement uses TRBV10-3 and TRBJ2-5; 7 nucleotides line up with TRBD2. J was trimmed by 7 bases and V by 4 bases; bases with no gene match: 12. Germline CDR1 is ENHRY and CDR2 is SYGVKD. This CDR3 contains 15 residues. This CDR3 is CAISGPGGPKGTQYF. CDR3 nucleotide sequence: TGTGCCATCAGTGGTCCGGGAGGACCCAAGGGGACCCAGTACTTC.

The chain is built from TRBV2 and TRBJ2-2; 7 bases map to TRBD1. Germline CDR1 is SNHLY and CDR2 is FYNNEI. This CDR3 has 13 amino acids. J was trimmed by 7 bases and V by 6 bases; bases with no gene match: 5. The DNA of the CDR3 is TGTGCCAGCAGAAGGGGGCTAGGCGGGGAGCTGTTTTTT. The encoded protein is CASRRGLGGELFF.

The chain joins TRBV11-3 to TRBJ2-1; possibly TRBD2 for D (6 bases). Germline loops: CDR1 SGHNT, CDR2 YENEEA. The CDR3 consists of 14 residues. V lost 5 bases, J lost 8 bases, and 16 bases lay in between. This chain's CDR3 is CASSMTRSSDEQFF. DNA for the CDR3: TGTGCCAGCAGCATGACTAGAAGCAGCGATGAGCAGTTCTTC.

V is TRBV6-5 and J is TRBJ2-4; D not resolved. The V end lost 5 bases, the J end lost 0 bases, and 8 bases lay between the germline ends. From germline, CDR1 is MNHEY and CDR2 SVGAGI. The CDR3 totals 14 residues. The CDR3 nucleotides read TGTGCCAGCAGTAGTACTCCAGCCAAAAACATTCAGTACTTC. As protein: CASSSTPAKNIQYF.

The genes are TRBV20-1 and TRBJ1-1; no definite D call. This CDR3 has 13 amino acids. Germline V gene data show CDR1 as DFQATT and CDR2 as SNEGSKA (reference sequence). V was shortened by 3 bases and J by 3 bases, with 11 bases between the two germline ends. The CDR3 region has the DNA TGCAGTGCTAGTGGAGTTGAGTACACTGAAGCTTTCTTT. Translated, it gives CSASGVEYTEAFF.

The rearrangement links TRBV9 to TRBJ1-3; D is unclear. With 4 bases removed from V and 7 bases from J, the gap between germline ends came to 15 bases. Germline CDR1 reads SGDLS; CDR2 reads YYNGEE. CDR3 length: 14 residues. CDR3 residues: CASSPSGFPNTIYF. For the CDR3, the DNA is TGTGCCAGCAGCCCCTCTGGGTTTCCGAACACCATATATTTT.

The chain links TRBV5-1 to TRBJ2-3; 10 positions match TRBD2. The length of the CDR3 is 17 residues. Losses at the gene ends were 0 bases for V and 3 bases for J; bases not matched to a gene: 7. In germline, CDR1 is SGHRS, CDR2 YFSETQ. Here the CDR3 DNA reads TGCGCCAGCAGCTTGGCCTTGGCTAGCGGGAGTACAGATACGCAGTATTTT. Protein sequence: CASSLALASGSTDTQYF.

The chain uses TRBV10-3 and TRBJ1-1; D is ambiguous. With 0 bases removed from V and 4 bases from J, the gap between germline ends came to 9 bases. The CDR3 length is 14 residues. CDR1 is ENHRY, CDR2 SYGVKD, per germline. CDR3: CAISESQVSTEAFF. The CDR3 bases are TGTGCCATCAGTGAGTCCCAGGTGAGCACTGAAGCTTTCTTT.

The J gene is TRBJ1-5, the V gene TRBV10-2; the D gene is possibly TRBD1 (5 bases). Deletions cut 7 bases from V and 6 bases from J, with 16 bases between. This CDR3 spans 14 amino acids. CDR1 is WSHSY and CDR2 is SAAADI in the germline V gene. The CDR3 protein is CASMGQGSGQPQHF. In DNA, the CDR3 is TGCGCCAGCATGGGGCAGGGATCAGGTCAGCCCCAGCATTTT.